The present T cell receptor beta chain was sequenced within a study of blood T cell repertoires in COVID-19. Looking at the study overall: Sources were T cells, B-cell-depleted T cells, or PBMCs; the material itself was cDNA or gDNA.

Deletions cut 3 bases from V and 6 bases from J, with 15 bases between. Per germline, CDR1 MNHNS and CDR2 SASEGT. The CDR3 length is 15 residues. Seattle's enrolled individuals joined amid active infection and were then monitored longitudinally. In the original processing: Amplified reference gene primers provided the basis for estimating nucleated cell counts. TCRdb keeps only in-frame clones here, not all; method: immunoSEQ multiplex PCR. The V and J calls and the clone size are those of that table, but D and trimming were determined from the DNA. The sample includes about 270,000 clones, about 88% seen only once; the top ten take more than 1.4%.

V gene TRBV6-1 combines with J gene TRBJ2-1, with unresolved D. This TCR derives from a human donor with COVID-19, enrolled during active disease. The donor label of this sample is uncertain. Specimen: peripheral blood. CDR3 region: CASSDTLNVGNEQFF. The CDR3 region has the DNA TGTGCCAGCAGTGATACCCTAAACGTTGGCAATGAGCAGTTCTTC.